Reported below is one T cell receptor (beta chain). The source of the sample is a study of blood T cells in healthy people across ages. Primed by a sample-barcoded 5' primer and a J-beta primer mix, a second PCR proceeded for about 7 to 11 cycles. TCRdb itself ran the 5' RACE reads through MiXCR, one entry per CDR3 protein. The sample comprises nearly 800,000 distinct CDR3 sequences, around 25% of which are singletons, and 3% to 4% rests with the top ten. The same sample was also studied in work on T cells of mothers and their children. That work contributes: A few healthy Caucasian mothers, along with their six children, served as the donors.

Sequencing was carried out using blood. The clonotype originates from a boy younger than 18 in good health.

The CDR3, as DNA: TGCAGTGCTCTGGCCCAGCAGGAGACCCAGTACTTC. Translated, it gives CSALAQQETQYF. This rearrangement joins TRBV20-1 to TRBJ2-5; D is uncertain. Germline values: CDR1 DFQATT, CDR2 SNEGSKA (reference sequence). CDR3 length: 12 residues. V lost 5 bases, J lost 5 bases, and 12 bases lay in between.